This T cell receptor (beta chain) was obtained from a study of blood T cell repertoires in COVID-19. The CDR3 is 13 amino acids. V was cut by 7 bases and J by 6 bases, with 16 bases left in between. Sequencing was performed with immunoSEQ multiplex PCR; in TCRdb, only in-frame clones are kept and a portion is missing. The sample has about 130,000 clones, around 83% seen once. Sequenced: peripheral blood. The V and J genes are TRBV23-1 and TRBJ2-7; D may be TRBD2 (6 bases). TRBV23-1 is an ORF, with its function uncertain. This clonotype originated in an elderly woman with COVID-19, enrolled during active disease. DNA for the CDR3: TGCGCCAGCACCAACAGGTTGGGAGGCGAGCAGTACTTC. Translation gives CASTNRLGGEQYF.